The rows below give T cell receptor beta chains drawn from one sample of a study of T cell responses to AZD1222 COVID-19 vaccine. Sequencing was performed with immunoSEQ multiplex PCR; in TCRdb, only in-frame clones are kept and a portion is missing. Of some 60,000 clones in the sample, more than 60% are singletons; the top ten hold about 3.7%. The sequencing used peripheral blood, collected 28 days after the second AZD1222 dose. The receptors were gathered from an adult who received the AZD1222 COVID-19 vaccine. The CDR3 runs from the conserved cysteine through the conserved F or W. Fields, in order: clone size, D gene, J gene, V gene, CDR3 protein, CDR3 DNA. A D gene is named only where the DNA matches it firmly. Where a row states a size, it is once, few, many or the class of an expanded clone; other rows omit it.

clone_size: NA; d_call: NA; j_call: TRBJ2-2; v_call: TRBV5-6; cdr3_aa: CASSTYRLDDTGELFF; cdr3_nt: TGTGCCAGCAGCACGTACAGACTCGATGACACCGGGGAGCTGTTTTTT
clone_size: NA; d_call: TRBD1; j_call: TRBJ1-5; v_call: TRBV12-3/TRBV12-4; cdr3_aa: CASSQGALQPQHF; cdr3_nt: TGTGCCAGCAGTCAGGGGGCGCTTCAGCCCCAGCATTTT
clone_size: once; d_call: NA; j_call: TRBJ2-5; v_call: TRBV5-5; cdr3_aa: CASSFTAPAETQYF; cdr3_nt: TGTGCCAGCAGCTTCACTGCCCCCGCAGAGACCCAGTACTTC
clone_size: NA; d_call: TRBD1; j_call: TRBJ1-1; v_call: TRBV6-5; cdr3_aa: CASQQDRGPSEAFF; cdr3_nt: TGTGCCAGCCAACAGGACAGGGGGCCGTCTGAAGCTTTCTTT
clone_size: NA; d_call: TRBD1; j_call: TRBJ1-4; v_call: TRBV3-1/TRBV3-2; cdr3_aa: CASSRTGGGREKLFF; cdr3_nt: TGTGCCAGCAGCCGGACAGGGGGAGGGCGTGAAAAACTGTTTTTT
clone_size: NA; d_call: NA; j_call: TRBJ1-2; v_call: TRBV7-2; cdr3_aa: CASCKRAGQPYGYTF; cdr3_nt: TGTGCCAGCTGTAAGAGAGCAGGGCAACCCTATGGCTACACCTTC
clone_size: NA; d_call: NA; j_call: TRBJ2-3; v_call: TRBV3-1/TRBV3-2; cdr3_aa: CASSQGGSTTDTQYF; cdr3_nt: TGTGCCAGCAGCCAAGGGGGCAGCACTACAGATACGCAGTATTTT
clone_size: NA; d_call: NA; j_call: TRBJ1-4; v_call: TRBV6-1; cdr3_aa: CASSEGWGPSGEKLFF; cdr3_nt: TGTGCCAGCAGTGAAGGCTGGGGGCCCTCGGGTGAAAAACTGTTTTTT
clone_size: NA; d_call: NA; j_call: TRBJ1-6; v_call: TRBV2; cdr3_aa: CASSEQGLIRGPSPLHF; cdr3_nt: TGTGCCAGCAGTGAACAGGGCTTGATTAGGGGCCCCTCACCCCTCCACTTT
clone_size: NA; d_call: NA; j_call: TRBJ1-6; v_call: TRBV4-3; cdr3_aa: CASSQEWGNSSPLHF; cdr3_nt: TGCGCCAGCAGCCAAGAGTGGGGCAATAGTTCACCCCTCCACTTT
clone_size: NA; d_call: NA; j_call: TRBJ2-3; v_call: TRBV27; cdr3_aa: CASNRDGGIGTDTQYF; cdr3_nt: TGTGCCAGCAACCGGGACGGCGGGATTGGCACAGATACGCAGTATTTT
clone_size: NA; d_call: TRBD1; j_call: TRBJ1-1; v_call: TRBV28; cdr3_aa: CASRTGQGARGWAEAFF; cdr3_nt: TGTGCCAGCAGGACGGGACAGGGGGCGCGTGGGTGGGCTGAAGCTTTCTTT
clone_size: few; d_call: TRBD1; j_call: TRBJ1-2; v_call: TRBV20-1; cdr3_aa: CSASTGTGDYGYTF; cdr3_nt: TGCAGTGCTAGTACTGGGACAGGGGACTATGGCTACACCTTC